Listed below are T cell receptor beta chains from one sample, sequenced in a study of blood T cell repertoires in COVID-19. Only in-frame clones appear in the TCRdb table, and some are missing; sequencing was by immunoSEQ multiplex PCR. The profile covers 150,000 to 200,000 clones, with around 87% appearing a single time and around 2.6% taken by the ten largest. Sequencing used peripheral blood. The receptors originated from a man aged 35 to 55 with active or convalescent COVID-19. CDR3s include the opening cysteine and the closing phenylalanine or tryptophan. The order of the fields is V gene, clone size, J gene, D gene, CDR3 protein, CDR3 DNA. A D gene is named only where the DNA matches it firmly. Some rows have no size entry. The others give once, few or many, or a class for an expanded clone.

TRBV6-6	NA	TRBJ1-4	NA	CASSYRGNEKLFF	TGTGCCAGCAGTTACCGAGGCAATGAAAAACTGTTTTTT
TRBV11-2	many	TRBJ1-4	TRBD1	CASSAQNRGEKLFF	TGTGCCAGCAGCGCACAGAACAGGGGCGAAAAACTGTTTTTT
TRBV6-6	NA	TRBJ1-3	TRBD1	CASSYSRDRGNTIYF	TGTGCCAGCAGTTACTCAAGGGACAGAGGAAACACCATATATTTT
TRBV10-3	NA	TRBJ2-7	TRBD1	CAINSGQNYEQYF	TGTGCCATCAACTCGGGACAGAACTACGAGCAGTACTTC
TRBV5-4	NA	TRBJ2-5	TRBD2	CASSSGTSQETQYF	TGTGCCAGCAGCTCAGGGACTAGCCAAGAGACCCAGTACTTC
TRBV10-2	few	TRBJ2-2	NA	CASLPRPNTGELFF	TGCGCCAGCCTCCCGCGGCCGAACACCGGGGAGCTGTTTTTT
TRBV19	NA	TRBJ1-5	NA	CASSISAGVNQPQHF	TGTGCCAGTAGTATCTCGGCAGGGGTTAATCAGCCCCAGCATTTT
TRBV4-1	many	TRBJ2-4	NA	CASSQEYSSTGQYF	TGCGCCAGCAGCCAAGAGTATTCGTCAACAGGACAGTACTTC
TRBV27	NA	TRBJ2-3	TRBD2	CASSLAGGRGTDTQYF	TGTGCCAGCAGTTTAGCGGGGGGCAGGGGAACAGATACGCAGTATTTT
TRBV11-2	NA	TRBJ1-4	TRBD1	CASSPWTGDEKLFF	TGTGCCAGCAGCCCTTGGACAGGTGACGAAAAACTGTTTTTT
TRBV6-2/TRBV6-3	NA	TRBJ1-5	TRBD1	CASSLRTGRNQPQHF	TGTGCCAGCAGTTTACGGACAGGCCGCAATCAGCCCCAGCATTTT